Below are 28 T cell receptor beta chains sequenced from a single sample in a study of OX40 agonist ivuxolimab in advanced cancers. Data came from immunoSEQ multiplex PCR; TCRdb stores just in-frame clones and leaves some out. Here the sample spans about 160,000 clones, around 94% being singletons. The specimen comprised CD4+ or CD8+ T cells sorted from blood, sampled in a trial of the OX40 agonist ivuxolimab. These receptors were collected from an adult with an advanced solid tumor such as melanoma, head and neck, liver or kidney cancer.

The rearrangement uses TRBV6-6 and TRBJ1-3; D is unresolved. Germline assignment: CDR1 MNHNY and CDR2 SVGAGI (reference sequence). V was shortened by 0 bases and J by 3 bases, with 9 bases between the two germline ends. This CDR3 region has 15 residues. The DNA of the CDR3 is TGTGCCAGCAGTTACTCCCAGGCGCTTGGAAACACCATATATTTT. Its translation is CASSYSQALGNTIYF.

The chain recombines TRBV6-1 with TRBJ2-7, with D uncertain. CDR3 length: 12 amino acids. Germline V gene sequence: CDR1 MNHNS, CDR2 SASEGT. V lost 6 bases, J lost 1 base, and 7 bases lay in between. The CDR3 DNA is TGTGCCAGCAGCCAAAGTTCCTACGAGCAGTACTTC. Its protein is CASSQSSYEQYF.

The V call is TRBV21-1, the J call TRBJ2-1; TRBD2, the table's D call, was not compared with the DNA. TRBV21-1 has pseudogene status. The CDR3 extends over 16 amino acids. CDR3 loop: CASSGTSGRRGDEQFF. For the CDR3, the DNA is TGTGCCAGCAGCGGGACTAGCGGGAGGCGGGGAGATGAGCAGTTCTTC.

The chain recombines TRBV7-8 with TRBJ1-5; TRBD1 agrees at 8 bases. The CDR3 is made up of 13 amino acids. V gave up 5 bases and J gave up 7 bases; unmatched junction bases: 4. Per the germline V gene, CDR1 is SGHVS and CDR2 is FQNEAQ. The CDR3 is CASSPGTGQPQHF. The CDR3, as DNA: TGTGCCAGCAGCCCGGGGACAGGACAGCCCCAGCATTTT.

A single count supports this clone. The chain links TRBV6-4 to TRBJ1-3; D ambiguous. Trimming removed 0 bases from V and 0 bases from J, with 12 bases in between. Germline CDR1 MRHNA, CDR2 SNTAGT. The CDR3 covers 17 residues. CDR3: CASSDSEGQSSGNTIYF. The DNA for the CDR3 is TGTGCCAGCAGTGACTCAGAAGGGCAGAGCTCTGGAAACACCATATATTTT.

This chain joins TRBV9 and TRBJ2-2; possibly TRBD1 or TRBD2 for D (5 bases each). The CDR3 loop spans 15 amino acids. V lost 1 base to trimming and J lost 2 bases, with 9 bases between them. The germline V gene has CDR1 SGDLS and CDR2 YYNGEE. The CDR3 reads CASSVSGANTGELFF. CDR3 DNA: TGTGCCAGCAGCGTATCCGGGGCAAACACCGGGGAGCTGTTTTTT.

This rearrangement joins TRBV18 to TRBJ1-2; tentatively, D is TRBD1 (6 bases). CDR1 and CDR2 from the germline V gene are KGHSH and LQKENI. The CDR3 is made up of 15 amino acids. V lost 6 bases to trimming and J lost 4 bases, with 18 bases between them. The CDR3: CASSQARTESYGYTF. CDR3 sequence (DNA): TGTGCCAGCTCGCAGGCAAGGACAGAGTCCTATGGCTACACCTTC.

V is TRBV11-2 and J is TRBJ1-2; D is unresolved. The CDR3 totals 14 residues. Per the germline V gene, CDR1 is SGHAT and CDR2 is FQNNGV. Trimming pared 2 bases from V and 0 bases from J, leaving 7 bases between. The CDR3 DNA reads TGTGCCAGCAGCTTAAACAGAGCTAACTATGGCTACACCTTC. Its translation: CASSLNRANYGYTF. Supplemented by reference TRBV11-2 and TRBJ1-2, the full variable domain reads EAGVAQSPRYKIIEKRQSVAFWCNPISGHATLYWYQQILGQGPKLLIQFQNNGVVDDSQLPKDRFSAERLKGVDSTLKIQPAKLEDSAVYLCASSLNRANYGYTFGSGTRLTVV.

This clone appeared a single time. This chain uses TRBV5-8 with TRBJ2-4; D ambiguous. The CDR3 consists of 14 residues. V was pared by 0 bases and J by 7 bases, with 11 bases between. The germline gives CDR1 SGHTS, CDR2 YDEGEE. CDR3 residues: CASSLEAFGNIQYF. The CDR3 DNA reads TGTGCCAGCAGCTTGGAGGCATTCGGTAACATTCAGTACTTC. Looking up the rest from reference TRBV5-8 and TRBJ2-4 gives the full variable domain: EAGVTQSPTHLIKTRGQQATLRCSPISGHTSVYWYQQALGLGLQFLLWYDEGEERNRGNFPPRFSGRQFPNYSSELNVNALELEDSALYLCASSLEAFGNIQYFGAGTRLSVL.

The chain joins TRBV2 to TRBJ1-2, with a weak D call TRBD1 (5 bases). From germline, CDR1 is SNHLY and CDR2 FYNNEI. V dropped 5 bases and J dropped 5 bases, with 9 bases sitting between them. This CDR3 is built from 12 residues. The CDR3 nucleotides are TGTGCCAGCAGTCGGGACGCTTATGGCTACACCTTC. Translated, it gives CASSRDAYGYTF.

This chain connects TRBV5-6 to TRBJ1-5, with TRBD1 matching over 7 bases. CDR1 is SGHDT, CDR2 YYEEEE, per germline. This CDR3 has 17 amino acids. V was clipped by 0 bases and J by 0 bases; unmatched bases: 6. CDR3 residues: CASSLAGQSSSNQPQHF. The CDR3 DNA reads TGTGCCAGCAGCTTGGCGGGACAGTCCTCTAGCAATCAGCCCCAGCATTTT.

V is TRBV6-6 and J is TRBJ2-7, with D perhaps matching TRBD2 (6 bases). The CDR3 extends over 14 amino acids. The germline V and J ends were trimmed by 0 bases and 3 bases, with 9 bases remaining between them. Germline CDR1 reads MNHNY; CDR2 reads SVGAGI (reference sequence). The DNA of the CDR3 is TGTGCCAGCAGTTACTCCGGCGGGGACTACGAGCAGTACTTC. The encoded protein is CASSYSGGDYEQYF.

The chain joins TRBV19 to TRBJ1-5; D call uncertain. The CDR3 extends over 17 amino acids. V gave up 5 bases and J gave up 2 bases, with 19 bases separating them. The germline CDR1 and CDR2 sequences are LNHDA and SQIVND (reference sequence). CDR3 nucleotides: TGTGCCAGTAGTGTCCGAAACGGACTTGGAGGCAATCAGCCCCAGCATTTT. It yields the protein CASSVRNGLGGNQPQHF.

This clone occurred once. V and J are TRBV2 and TRBJ2-1; the D is unclear. Germline V CDR1 and CDR2: SNHLY, FYNNEI. V lost 3 bases, J lost 6 bases, and 9 bases lay in between. The CDR3 consists of 13 residues. CDR3 nucleotide sequence: TGTGCCAGCAGTGAGGATTACACCAATGAGCAGTTCTTC. Translating it yields CASSEDYTNEQFF. The full variable domain, rest sourced from reference TRBV2 and TRBJ2-1, is EPEVTQTPSHQVTQMGQEVILRCVPISNHLYFYWYRQILGQKVEFLVSFYNNEISEKSEIFDDQFSVERPDGSNFTLKIRSTKLEDSAMYFCASSEDYTNEQFFGPGTRLTVL.

V usage is TRBV27 and J usage is TRBJ2-2; 11 nucleotides agree with TRBD1. The CDR3 is made up of 17 amino acids. The V gene's germline CDR1 is MNHEY and CDR2 SMNVEV (reference sequence). J lost 7 bases, V lost 4 bases, and 11 bases had no gene match. CDR3: CASSSLIRDRGDGELFF. The CDR3 DNA is TGTGCCAGCAGTTCCCTCATCCGGGACAGGGGGGACGGGGAGCTGTTTTTT.

The chain couples TRBV6-1 to TRBJ2-7, with no clear D. Between the trimmed V and J ends, which lost 5 bases and 4 bases, there was a span of 6 bases. The germline CDR1 and CDR2 sequences are MNHNS and SASEGT. This CDR3 comprises 11 residues. CDR3 bases: TGTGCCAGCAGTCCCCGATACGAGCAGTACTTC. Translated: CASSPRYEQYF.

About this clone: The same CDR3 is also encoded by other DNA sequences in this sample. The chain carries TRBV5-4 and TRBJ2-7; the D is unclear. CDR1 SGHNT and CDR2 YYREEE come from the germline V gene (reference sequence). The length of the CDR3 is 13 residues. V dropped 4 bases and J dropped 1 base, with 9 bases sitting between them. In DNA form, the CDR3 reads TGTGCCAGCAGCCCGACATATTCCTACGAGCAGTACTTC. Its protein is CASSPTYSYEQYF.

This rearrangement joins TRBV5-8 to TRBJ2-2; 13 positions match TRBD2. Germline V gives CDR1 SGHTS, CDR2 YDEGEE. V dropped 0 bases and J dropped 5; count of bases not matched to a gene: 10. CDR3 length: 19 amino acids. The CDR3 nucleotides read TGTGCCAGCAGCTTGGCCGGGACTAGCGGGATTGGTCAGACCGGGGAGCTGTTTTTT. It yields the protein CASSLAGTSGIGQTGELFF.

CDR3 protein: CSVSTRPRGSITDTQYF. CDR3 DNA: TGCAGCGTTTCCACCCGGCCCAGGGGCTCCATCACAGATACGCAGTATTTT. The V call is TRBV29-1, the J call TRBJ2-3; tentative D call: TRBD1 (6 bases). Trimming took 5 bases from V and 2 from J, leaving 23 bases between them. The CDR3 has 17 residues. Germline CDR1 reads SQVTM; CDR2 reads ANQGSEA.

This CDR3 reads CSAPSETIGFF. The CDR3 nucleotides are TGCAGTGCCCCCTCGGAGACGATTGGTTTCTTT. V gene TRBV20-1 combines with J gene TRBJ1-1; D remains ambiguous. The CDR3 consists of 11 residues. V was shortened by 6 bases and J by 13 bases, with 18 bases between the two germline ends. Germline loops: CDR1 DFQATT, CDR2 SNEGSKA (reference sequence).

This chain connects TRBV9 to TRBJ2-1; TRBD2 aligns across 12 bases. Germline CDR1 is SGDLS and CDR2 is YYNGEE. The V segment lost 3 bases and the J segment 10 bases; nucleotides outside the gene matches: 8. There are 15 residues in the CDR3. DNA for the CDR3: TGTGCCAGCAGCGCGCTAGCGGGGGGGCAAGGGGAGCAGTTCTTC. Protein product: CASSALAGGQGEQFF.

The V and J genes are TRBV30 and TRBJ2-5; TRBD1 matches at 7 bases. V shed 5 bases and J 0 bases; nucleotides not matched to a gene: 3. CDR1 GTSNPN and CDR2 SVGIG come from the germline V gene (reference sequence). The CDR3 has 13 amino acids. Written as DNA, the CDR3 is TGTGCCTGGGACAGGGCGTACCAAGAGACCCAGTACTTC. It codes for CAWDRAYQETQYF. Variable domain in full (rest from reference TRBV30 and TRBJ2-5): SQTIHQWPATLVQPVGSPLSLECTVEGTSNPNLYWYRQAAGRGLQLLFYSVGIGQISSEVPQNLSASRPQDRQFILSSKKLLLSDSGFYLCAWDRAYQETQYFGPGTRLLVL.

This sequence joins TRBV7-9 and TRBJ2-1; D not resolved. This CDR3 comprises 14 residues. Looked up from germline, CDR1 is SEHNR and CDR2 is FQNEAQ (reference sequence). Between the trimmed V and J ends, which lost 3 bases and 1 base, there was a span of 7 bases. CDR3 sequence: CASSLTPSYNEQFF. DNA of the CDR3: TGTGCCAGCAGCTTGACACCTTCCTACAATGAGCAGTTCTTC.

The V gene is TRBV7-3, the J gene TRBJ2-5; D is unresolved. This CDR3 has 14 residues. V gave up 2 bases and J gave up 0 bases, with 7 bases separating them. The germline V gene has CDR1 SGHTA and CDR2 FQGTGA. The CDR3 sequence is CASSLVGNQETQYF. CDR3 in DNA: TGTGCCAGCAGCTTAGTAGGTAACCAAGAGACCCAGTACTTC.

The V gene is TRBV10-2, the J gene TRBJ1-1; D unclear. The germline V and J ends were trimmed by 10 bases and 1 base, with 19 bases remaining between them. The CDR3 runs 15 residues. The germline V gene has CDR1 WSHSY and CDR2 SAAADI. CDR3 in DNA: TGCGCCACCACCAAGGAGCTTACAGCGAACACTGAAGCTTTCTTT. Translation: CATTKELTANTEAFF.

Written as DNA, the CDR3 is TGTGCCATAAGGACTAGCGTCGATGAGCAGTTCTTC. Amino acid sequence: CAIRTSVDEQFF. This chain joins TRBV10-3 and TRBJ2-1; 9 bases align to TRBD2. The CDR3 has 12 residues. The germline V gene has CDR1 ENHRY and CDR2 SYGVKD. The V gene end was trimmed by 9 bases and the J gene end by 8 bases; junction bases not matched to a gene: 5.

This clone was counted once. The chain employs TRBV5-8 and TRBJ1-5; D is unresolved. V dropped 5 bases and J dropped 2 bases, with 8 bases sitting between them. The CDR3 runs to 13 residues. CDR1 and CDR2 from the germline V gene are SGHTS and YDEGEE. This chain's CDR3 is CASREKGNQPQHF. The CDR3 nucleotides are TGTGCCAGCAGGGAAAAAGGCAATCAGCCCCAGCATTTT.

This chain connects TRBV5-4 to TRBJ1-3; D gene unclear. Germline loops: CDR1 SGHNT, CDR2 YYREEE (reference sequence). Trimming stripped 3 bases from V and 0 bases from J, with 10 bases between. The length of the CDR3 is 15 residues. CDR3 sequence: CASSSGRVSGNTIYF. CDR3 bases: TGTGCCAGCAGCTCCGGACGGGTCTCTGGAAACACCATATATTTT.